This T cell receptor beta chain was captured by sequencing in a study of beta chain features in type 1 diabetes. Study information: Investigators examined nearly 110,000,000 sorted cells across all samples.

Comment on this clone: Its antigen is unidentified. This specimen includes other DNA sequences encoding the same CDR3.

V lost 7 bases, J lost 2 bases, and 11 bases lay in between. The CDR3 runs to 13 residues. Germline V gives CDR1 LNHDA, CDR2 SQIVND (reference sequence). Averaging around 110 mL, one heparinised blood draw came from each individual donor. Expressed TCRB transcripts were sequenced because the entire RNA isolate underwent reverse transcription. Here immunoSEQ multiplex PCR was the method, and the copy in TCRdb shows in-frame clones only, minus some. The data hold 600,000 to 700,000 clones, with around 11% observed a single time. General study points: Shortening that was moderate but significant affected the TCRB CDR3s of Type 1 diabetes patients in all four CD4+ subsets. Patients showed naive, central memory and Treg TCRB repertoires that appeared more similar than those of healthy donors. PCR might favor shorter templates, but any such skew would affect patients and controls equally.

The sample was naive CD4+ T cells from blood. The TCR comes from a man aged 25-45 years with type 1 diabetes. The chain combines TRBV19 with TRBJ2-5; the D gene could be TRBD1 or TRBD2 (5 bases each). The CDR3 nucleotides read TGTGCCAGTACCGGGACGGGACAAGAGACCCAGTACTTC. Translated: CASTGTGQETQYF.